These 26 T cell receptor beta chains originate from one sample sequenced in a study of blood T cell repertoires in COVID-19. Libraries were prepared by immunoSEQ multiplex PCR; TCRdb keeps only in-frame clonotypes and omits some of them. The sample contains more than 35,000 clones, 55% to 75% of which appear only once. The sequencing sample was made of peripheral blood. The receptors derive from a man at least 80 years old with acute or convalescent COVID-19.

The chain links TRBV6-6 to TRBJ2-1; 9 positions agree with TRBD2. Germline trimming cut 2 bases from V and 8 bases from J; bases unmatched to any gene: 10. CDR3 length: 16 residues. Looked up from germline, CDR1 is MNHNY and CDR2 is SVGAGI (reference sequence). The CDR3 nucleotides read TGTGCCAGCAGTTACGCCGGGACTAGCTACGTCGATGAGCAGTTCTTC. Its translation: CASSYAGTSYVDEQFF.

Of note for this clone: A read error may account for a junction end that differs from germline. The CDR3 nucleotides are TGTGCCAGCAGAGAAGGGACAGAGGGGTCCTACAATGAGCAGTTCTTC. Amino acid sequence: CASREGTEGSYNEQFF. The chain combines TRBV6-1 with TRBJ2-1; 7 positions agree with TRBD1. This CDR3 is 16 amino acids long. The V gene's germline CDR1 is MNHNS and CDR2 SASEGT.

J is TRBJ2-7 and V is TRBV10-1, with TRBD2 as a possible D gene (7 bases). In germline, CDR1 is WNHNN, CDR2 SYGVQD (reference sequence). This CDR3 has 15 amino acids. V was clipped by 5 bases and J by 1 base, with 15 bases between them. Written as DNA, the CDR3 is TGCGCCAGCAGTCTCCTGGGGGGGCGATCCTACGAGCAGTACTTC. This translates into CASSLLGGRSYEQYF.

The chain carries TRBV2 and TRBJ1-2; 8 bases are shared with TRBD1. The CDR3 totals 15 residues. J was trimmed by 7 bases and V by 0 bases; bases with no gene match: 7. Germline loops: CDR1 SNHLY, CDR2 FYNNEI. CDR3 sequence reads: CASSEARTGKVGYTF. CDR3 sequence (DNA): TGTGCCAGCAGTGAAGCCAGGACAGGGAAAGTTGGCTACACCTTC.

The chain couples TRBV5-1 to TRBJ2-2; the D gene is possibly TRBD1 (5 bases). Trimming took 2 bases from V and 5 from J, leaving 13 bases between them. The CDR3 has 15 amino acids. Germline CDR1 and CDR2: SGHRS and YFSETQ. The chain's CDR3 is CASSLDSLGTGELFF. CDR3 DNA: TGCGCCAGCAGCTTAGACAGCCTGGGGACCGGGGAGCTGTTTTTT.

The gene calls are TRBV6-1 and TRBJ1-5; TRBD1 matches 10 bases. The ends lost 2 bases at V and 5 bases at J; junction bases unmatched: 3. Germline V gene lookup returns CDR1 MNHNS and CDR2 SASEGT. The CDR3 is made up of 15 amino acids. The CDR3 region is CASSEMGQGYQPQHF. The CDR3 nucleotides read TGTGCCAGCAGTGAAATGGGACAGGGGTATCAGCCCCAGCATTTT.

This clone was found a few times. J is TRBJ1-2 and V is TRBV2; D is possibly TRBD1 (5 bases). The CDR3 length is 14 residues. The V end was cut by 3 bases, the J end by 5 bases, with 13 bases between. Germline lookup yields CDR1 SNHLY and CDR2 FYNNEI. The CDR3 loop reads CASSDQTGVYGYTF. The CDR3 nucleotides are TGTGCCAGCAGTGACCAAACAGGTGTTTATGGCTACACCTTC. The full variable domain, completed using reference TRBV2 and TRBJ1-2, is EPEVTQTPSHQVTQMGQEVILRCVPISNHLYFYWYRQILGQKVEFLVSFYNNEISEKSEIFDDQFSVERPDGSNFTLKIRSTKLEDSAMYFCASSDQTGVYGYTFGSGTRLTVV.

The chain is built from TRBV4-1 and TRBJ1-4; D gene uncertain. With 0 bases removed from V and 8 bases from J, the gap between germline ends came to 10 bases. Per the germline V gene, CDR1 is MGHRA and CDR2 is YSYEKL. The CDR3 sequence is 14 residues long. The CDR3 here is CASSQEWREEKLFF. The CDR3 DNA reads TGCGCCAGCAGCCAAGAATGGAGGGAGGAAAAACTGTTTTTT.

This chain joins TRBV18 and TRBJ2-5; TRBD2 agrees at 10 bases. J gave up 6 bases and V 0 bases, and 13 bases lay outside the gene matches. The CDR3 extends over 18 amino acids. The germline V gene encodes CDR1 KGHSH and CDR2 LQKENI. The CDR3, as DNA: TGTGCCAGCTCACCACCGGTTGCCAGCGGGAGGGCCTGGAAGACCCAGTACTTC. Translation gives CASSPPVASGRAWKTQYF.

The gene calls are TRBV30 and TRBJ1-1; TRBD1 matches at 8 bases. With 3 bases clipped from V and 12 bases from J, the junction kept 6 bases outside the gene matches. The length of the CDR3 is 11 residues. Germline V gene sequence: CDR1 GTSNPN, CDR2 SVGIG (reference sequence). The CDR3, as DNA: TGTGCCTGGAGCTATGGACAGGGATCTTTCTTT. Translation: CAWSYGQGSFF. Full variable domain (remainder filled in from reference TRBV30 and TRBJ1-1): SQTIHQWPATLVQPVGSPLSLECTVEGTSNPNLYWYRQAAGRGLQLLFYSVGIGQISSEVPQNLSASRPQDRQFILSSKKLLLSDSGFYLCAWSYGQGSFFGQGTRLTVV.

V is TRBV6-2 or TRBV6-3 and J is TRBJ2-7, with TRBD2 matching 9 bases. The CDR3 spans 14 residues. CDR1 is MNHEY, CDR2 SVGEGT, per germline. The J segment lost 2 bases and the V segment lost 6 bases, leaving 5 bases of the junction unmatched. CDR3 sequence: CASSRLADTYEQYF. In DNA, the CDR3 is TGTGCCAGCAGCCGACTAGCGGATACCTACGAGCAGTACTTC.

V and J are TRBV4-1 and TRBJ2-7, with 7 bases matching TRBD1. V lost 3 bases to trimming and J lost 6 bases; unmatched junction nucleotides: 2. The germline CDR1 and CDR2 sequences are MGHRA and YSYEKL. The CDR3 is 12 amino acids. CDR3 DNA: TGCGCCAGCAGCCACACAGGGGTCGAGCAGTACTTC. Its translation is CASSHTGVEQYF.

The table lists this clone with a few counts. V is TRBV30 and J is TRBJ2-1; D is possibly TRBD2 (5 bases). CDR3 length: 15 amino acids. Trimming cost V 1 base and J 5 bases, with 15 bases left between them. The germline gives CDR1 GTSNPN, CDR2 SVGIG (reference sequence). CDR3 nucleotide sequence: TGTGCCTGGAGTGAAATGCGCTTGAGGGACAATGAGCAGTTCTTC. Translation: CAWSEMRLRDNEQFF.

The chain joins TRBV7-8 to TRBJ2-1; 9 bases match TRBD2. CDR3 length: 11 residues. In germline, CDR1 is SGHVS, CDR2 FQNEAQ. The CDR3 loop reads CGTSAGNEQFF. CDR3 nucleotides: TGTGGGACTAGCGCGGGCAATGAGCAGTTCTTC.

V usage is TRBV11-2 and J usage is TRBJ2-2; the D is unclear. The CDR3 runs to 14 residues. Germline loops: CDR1 SGHAT, CDR2 FQNNGV. V was trimmed by 5 bases and J by 3 bases, leaving 10 bases between them. CDR3 residues: CASSPMEYTGELFF. Written as DNA, the CDR3 is TGTGCCAGCAGCCCCATGGAGTACACCGGGGAGCTGTTTTTT.

The chain has TRBV4-1 and TRBJ1-6; TRBD1 agrees at 7 bases. The CDR3 is 17 amino acids. V was clipped by 0 bases and J by 10 bases; unmatched bases: 12. Looked up from germline, CDR1 is MGHRA and CDR2 is YSYEKL. CDR3 coding DNA: TGCGCCAGCAGCCAAGATGTAGCCACAGGGGAAGGCTCACCCCTCCACTTT. Its protein is CASSQDVATGEGSPLHF.

The CDR3 loop is CASSLSFGTSGADTQYF. The CDR3 DNA follows: TGTGCCAGCAGCTTGAGTTTTGGGACTAGCGGAGCAGATACGCAGTATTTT. The chain employs TRBV11-3 and TRBJ2-3; the match to TRBD2 covers 11 bases. This CDR3 region has 17 residues. Losses at the gene ends were 3 bases for V and 4 bases for J; bases not matched to a gene: 9. Germline-derived CDR1 and CDR2 are SGHNT and YENEEA.

This clone has a handful of counts. The V call is TRBV10-3, the J call TRBJ2-1, with 14 bases matching TRBD2. The germline CDR1 and CDR2 sequences are ENHRY and SYGVKD. The CDR3 runs 17 residues. The V segment lost 2 bases and the J segment 5 bases; nucleotides outside the gene matches: 5. The CDR3 loop is CAISEILGLAGDNEQFF. DNA for the CDR3: TGTGCCATCAGTGAGATCTTGGGACTAGCGGGGGACAATGAGCAGTTCTTC.

This sequence joins TRBV7-9 and TRBJ1-1; D is perhaps TRBD1 (6 bases). Per the germline V gene, CDR1 is SEHNR and CDR2 is FQNEAQ (reference sequence). The CDR3 runs to 14 residues. The V gene lost 5 bases and the J gene lost 4 bases, with 14 bases spanning the gap. CDR3 residues: CASSPQGGGTEAFF. As DNA, the CDR3 is TGTGCCAGCAGCCCACAGGGAGGGGGCACTGAAGCTTTCTTT. Complete variable domain (other parts from reference TRBV7-9 and TRBJ1-1): DTGVSQNPRHKITKRGQNVTFRCDPISEHNRLYWYRQTLGQGPEFLTYFQNEAQLEKSRLLSDRFSAERPKGSFSTLEIQRTEQGDSAMYLCASSPQGGGTEAFFGQGTRLTVV.

The chain couples TRBV6-1 to TRBJ1-5; D is unresolved. Trimming stripped 2 bases from V and 2 bases from J, with 10 bases between. This CDR3 contains 15 residues. Looked up from germline, CDR1 is MNHNS and CDR2 is SASEGT. Written as DNA, the CDR3 is TGTGCCAGCAGTGAACCGATAGTTGGCAATCAGCCCCAGCATTTT. Amino acid sequence: CASSEPIVGNQPQHF.

The genes are TRBV11-3 and TRBJ2-1; D is unclear. This CDR3 has 14 residues. From germline, CDR1 is SGHNT and CDR2 YENEEA. V was pared by 5 bases and J by 9 bases, with 17 bases between. CDR3 sequence: CASSPLGYSTEQFF. The CDR3 DNA reads TGTGCCAGCAGCCCCCTCGGGTATTCTACTGAGCAGTTCTTC. Using reference TRBV11-3 and TRBJ2-1 for the parts outside the CDR3, the full variable domain is EAGVVQSPRYKIIEKKQPVAFWCNPISGHNTLYWYLQNLGQGPELLIRYENEEAVDDSQLPKDRFSAERLKGVDSTLKIQPAELGDSAVYLCASSPLGYSTEQFFGPGTRLTVL.

Written as DNA, the CDR3 is TGCAGCGTTGAACAGGGATTGAACACTGAAGCTTTCTTT. Its translation: CSVEQGLNTEAFF. The chain uses TRBV29-1 and TRBJ1-1, with D maybe TRBD1 (5 bases). The CDR3 totals 13 residues. The germline V and J ends were trimmed by 2 bases and 0 bases, with 7 bases remaining between them. Per germline, CDR1 SQVTM and CDR2 ANQGSEA.

This chain connects TRBV19 to TRBJ1-2; 10 nucleotides agree with TRBD1. From germline, CDR1 is LNHDA and CDR2 SQIVND (reference sequence). The V segment lost 3 bases and the J segment 7 bases; nucleotides outside the gene matches: 8. CDR3 length: 15 amino acids. The CDR3 sequence: CASSIIGTGAGGYTF. The CDR3 DNA is TGTGCCAGTAGTATCATCGGGACAGGGGCTGGTGGCTACACCTTC.

V is TRBV6-5 and J is TRBJ1-2, with 10 bases fitting TRBD1. V shed 2 bases, J shed 4 bases, and the junction held 1 base outside the gene matches. CDR1 MNHEY and CDR2 SVGAGI come from the germline V gene. The CDR3 sequence is 14 residues long. The CDR3 here is CASSYRDRGYGYTF. Written as DNA, the CDR3 is TGTGCCAGCAGTTACAGGGACAGGGGCTATGGCTACACCTTC.

This rearrangement joins TRBV2 to TRBJ2-5; TRBD1 matches at 8 bases. The CDR3 consists of 14 residues. Germline V CDR1 and CDR2: SNHLY, FYNNEI. J gave up 4 bases and V 8 bases, and 9 bases lay outside the gene matches. The DNA of the CDR3 is TGTGCCAGCTCAGGGGGCGGGTGGTCAGAGACCCAGTACTTC. Residues: CASSGGGWSETQYF.

This clone was found a few times. The genes are TRBV7-9 and TRBJ2-7; 8 bases are a match to TRBD1. Per germline, CDR1 SEHNR and CDR2 FQNEAQ (reference sequence). This CDR3 contains 14 residues. J gave up 4 bases and V 5 bases, and 7 bases lay outside the gene matches. DNA of the CDR3: TGTGCCAGCAGCCCCCGGACAGGGATGTACGAGCAGTACTTC. Translating it yields CASSPRTGMYEQYF.